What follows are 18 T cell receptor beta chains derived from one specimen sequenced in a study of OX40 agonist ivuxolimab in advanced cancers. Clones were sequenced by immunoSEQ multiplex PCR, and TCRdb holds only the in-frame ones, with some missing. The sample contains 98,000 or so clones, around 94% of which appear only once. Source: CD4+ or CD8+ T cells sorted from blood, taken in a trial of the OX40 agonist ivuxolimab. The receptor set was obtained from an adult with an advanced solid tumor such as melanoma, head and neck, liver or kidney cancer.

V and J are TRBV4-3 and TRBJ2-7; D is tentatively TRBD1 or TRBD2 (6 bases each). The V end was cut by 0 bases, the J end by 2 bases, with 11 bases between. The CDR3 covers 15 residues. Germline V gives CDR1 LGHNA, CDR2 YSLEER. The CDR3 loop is CASSQEGGWAYEQYF. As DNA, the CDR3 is TGCGCCAGCAGCCAAGAAGGGGGGTGGGCCTACGAGCAGTACTTC.

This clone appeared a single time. The CDR3 is CASSKTTGGAYNTEAFF. DNA of the CDR3: TGTGCCAGCAGCAAAACTACAGGGGGCGCATACAACACTGAAGCTTTCTTT. V and J are TRBV7-8 and TRBJ1-1, with 9 bases that match TRBD1. The V gene's germline CDR1 is SGHVS and CDR2 FQNEAQ. The J segment lost 2 bases and the V segment lost 5 bases, leaving 12 bases of the junction unmatched. This CDR3 contains 17 residues. Full variable domain (missing parts from reference TRBV7-8 and TRBJ1-1): GAGVSQSPRYKVAKRGQDVALRCDPISGHVSLFWYQQALGQGPEFLTYFQNEAQLDKSGLPSDRFFAERPEGSVSTLKIQRTQQEDSAVYLCASSKTTGGAYNTEAFFGQGTRLTVV.

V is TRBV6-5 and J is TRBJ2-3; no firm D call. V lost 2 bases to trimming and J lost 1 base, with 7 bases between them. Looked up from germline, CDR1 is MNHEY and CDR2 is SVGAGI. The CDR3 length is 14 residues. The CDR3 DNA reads TGTGCCAGCAGTTACAACCACGGCACAGATACGCAGTATTTT. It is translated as CASSYNHGTDTQYF.

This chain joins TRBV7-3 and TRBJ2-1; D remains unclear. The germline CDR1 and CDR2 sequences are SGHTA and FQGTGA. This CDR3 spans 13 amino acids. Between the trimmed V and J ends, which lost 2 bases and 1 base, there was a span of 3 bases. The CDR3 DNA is TGTGCCAGCAGCTTAGATTCCTACAATGAGCAGTTCTTC. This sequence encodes CASSLDSYNEQFF.

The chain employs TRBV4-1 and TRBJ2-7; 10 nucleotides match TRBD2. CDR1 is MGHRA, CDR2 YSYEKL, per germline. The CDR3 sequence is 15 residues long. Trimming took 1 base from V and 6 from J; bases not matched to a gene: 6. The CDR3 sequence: CASSQAASGSTEQYF. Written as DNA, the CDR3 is TGCGCCAGCAGCCAAGCGGCTAGCGGGAGTACCGAGCAGTACTTC.

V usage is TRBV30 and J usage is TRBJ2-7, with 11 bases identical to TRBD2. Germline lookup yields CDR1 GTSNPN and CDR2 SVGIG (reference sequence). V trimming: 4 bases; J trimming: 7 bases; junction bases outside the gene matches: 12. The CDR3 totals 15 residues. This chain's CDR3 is CAWNLLLAGEAEQYF. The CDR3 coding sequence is TGTGCCTGGAACCTCCTACTAGCGGGAGAAGCAGAGCAGTACTTC.

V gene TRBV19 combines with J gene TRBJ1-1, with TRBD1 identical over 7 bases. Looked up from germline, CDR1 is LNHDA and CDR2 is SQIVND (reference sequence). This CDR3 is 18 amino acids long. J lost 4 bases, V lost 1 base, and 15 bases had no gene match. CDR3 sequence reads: CASSIAPWEGASLTEAFF. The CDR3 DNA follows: TGTGCCAGTAGTATAGCCCCGTGGGAGGGGGCGAGTCTCACTGAAGCTTTCTTT.

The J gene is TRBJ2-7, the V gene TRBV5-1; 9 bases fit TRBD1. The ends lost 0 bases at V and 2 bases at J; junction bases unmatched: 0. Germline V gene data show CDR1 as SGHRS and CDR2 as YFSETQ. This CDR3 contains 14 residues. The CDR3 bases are TGCGCCAGCAGCTTGGGGGACAGGGCCTACGAGCAGTACTTC. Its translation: CASSLGDRAYEQYF.

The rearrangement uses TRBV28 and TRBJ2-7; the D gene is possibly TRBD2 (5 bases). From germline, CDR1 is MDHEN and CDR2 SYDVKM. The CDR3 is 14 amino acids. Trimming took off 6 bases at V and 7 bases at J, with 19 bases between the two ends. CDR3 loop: CASSPTSGVGEQYF. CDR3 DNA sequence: TGTGCCAGCAGCCCTACTAGTGGAGTAGGGGAGCAGTACTTC.

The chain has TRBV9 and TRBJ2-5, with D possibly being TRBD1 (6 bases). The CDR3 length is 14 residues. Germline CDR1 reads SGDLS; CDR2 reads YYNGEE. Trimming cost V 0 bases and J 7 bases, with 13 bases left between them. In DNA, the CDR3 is TGTGCCAGCAGCGTAGGGGGGCTAGCTTGGACCCAGTACTTC. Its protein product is CASSVGGLAWTQYF. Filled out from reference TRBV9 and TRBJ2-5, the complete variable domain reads DSGVTQTPKHLITATGQRVTLRCSPRSGDLSVYWYQQSLDQGLQFLIQYYNGEERAKGNILERFSAQQFPDLHSELNLSSLELGDSALYFCASSVGGLAWTQYFGPGTRLLVL.

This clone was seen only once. CDR3 region: CASSHQVAGGHEQYF. For the CDR3, the DNA is TGTGCCAGCTCACATCAGGTAGCGGGGGGCCACGAGCAGTACTTC. The chain employs TRBV9 and TRBJ2-7, with 10 nucleotides matching TRBD2. The trim removed 7 bases at V and 5 bases at J, leaving 12 bases unmatched. Per the germline V gene, CDR1 is SGDLS and CDR2 is YYNGEE. The CDR3 loop spans 15 amino acids.

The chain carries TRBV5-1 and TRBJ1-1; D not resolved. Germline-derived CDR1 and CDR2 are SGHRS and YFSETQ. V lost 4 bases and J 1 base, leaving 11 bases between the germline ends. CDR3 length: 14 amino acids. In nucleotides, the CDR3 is TGCGCCAGCAGCCTATTGACACCGAACACTGAAGCTTTCTTT. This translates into CASSLLTPNTEAFF. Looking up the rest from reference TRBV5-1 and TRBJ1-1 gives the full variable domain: KAGVTQTPRYLIKTRGQQVTLSCSPISGHRSVSWYQQTPGQGLQFLFEYFSETQRNKGNFPGRFSGRQFSNSRSEMNVSTLELGDSALYLCASSLLTPNTEAFFGQGTRLTVV.

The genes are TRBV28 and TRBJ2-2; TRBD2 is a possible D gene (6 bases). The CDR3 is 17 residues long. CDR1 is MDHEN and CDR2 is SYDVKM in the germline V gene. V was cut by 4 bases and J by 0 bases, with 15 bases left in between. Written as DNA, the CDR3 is TGTGCCAGCAGTTCGGTTCAGGAGGGATCGAACACCGGGGAGCTGTTTTTT. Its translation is CASSSVQEGSNTGELFF. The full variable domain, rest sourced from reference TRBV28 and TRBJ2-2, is DVKVTQSSRYLVKRTGEKVFLECVQDMDHENMFWYRQDPGLGLRLIYFSYDVKMKEKGDIPEGYSVSREKKERFSLILESASTNQTSMYLCASSSVQEGSNTGELFFGEGSRLTVL.

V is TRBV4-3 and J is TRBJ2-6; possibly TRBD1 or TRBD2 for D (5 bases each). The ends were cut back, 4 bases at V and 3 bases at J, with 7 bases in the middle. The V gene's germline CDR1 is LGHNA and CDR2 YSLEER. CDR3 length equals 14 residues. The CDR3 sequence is CASSRGSGANVLTF. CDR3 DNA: TGCGCCAGCAGCCGGGGGAGTGGGGCCAACGTCCTGACTTTC.

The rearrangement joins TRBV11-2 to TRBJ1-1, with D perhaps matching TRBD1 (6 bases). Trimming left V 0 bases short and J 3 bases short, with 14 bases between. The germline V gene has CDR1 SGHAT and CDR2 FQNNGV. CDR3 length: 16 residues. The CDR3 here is CASSLDQGGGYTEAFF. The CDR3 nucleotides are TGTGCCAGCAGCTTAGATCAAGGGGGGGGTTACACTGAAGCTTTCTTT.

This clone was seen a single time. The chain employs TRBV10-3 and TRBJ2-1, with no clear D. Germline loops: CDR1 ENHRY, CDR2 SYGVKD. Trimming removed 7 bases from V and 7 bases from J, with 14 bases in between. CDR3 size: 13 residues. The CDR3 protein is CAIKAQPRNEQFF. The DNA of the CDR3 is TGTGCCATCAAGGCCCAGCCCAGGAATGAGCAGTTCTTC.

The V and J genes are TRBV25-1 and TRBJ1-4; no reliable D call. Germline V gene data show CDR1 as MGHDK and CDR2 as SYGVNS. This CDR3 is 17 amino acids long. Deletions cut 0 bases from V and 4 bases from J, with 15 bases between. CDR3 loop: CASSEYNRGRGNEKLFF. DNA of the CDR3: TGTGCCAGCAGTGAATATAACCGGGGTCGGGGTAATGAAAAACTGTTTTTT.

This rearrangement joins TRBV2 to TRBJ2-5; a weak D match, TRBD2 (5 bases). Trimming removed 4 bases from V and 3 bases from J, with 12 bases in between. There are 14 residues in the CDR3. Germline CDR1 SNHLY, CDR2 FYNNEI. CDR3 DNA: TGTGCCAGCAGTGTTGTGGGAGTAAAAGAGACCCAGTACTTC. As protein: CASSVVGVKETQYF.